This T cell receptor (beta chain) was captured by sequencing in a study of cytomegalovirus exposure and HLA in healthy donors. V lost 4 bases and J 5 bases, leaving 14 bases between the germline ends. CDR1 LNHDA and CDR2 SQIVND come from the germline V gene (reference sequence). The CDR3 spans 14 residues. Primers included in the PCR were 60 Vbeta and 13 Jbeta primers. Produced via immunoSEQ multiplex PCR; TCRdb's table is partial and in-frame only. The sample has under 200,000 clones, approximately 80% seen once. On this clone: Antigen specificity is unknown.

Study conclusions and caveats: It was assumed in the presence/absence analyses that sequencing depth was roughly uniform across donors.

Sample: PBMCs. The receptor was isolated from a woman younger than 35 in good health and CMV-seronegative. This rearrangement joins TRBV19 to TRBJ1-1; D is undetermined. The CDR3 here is CASSKRQWDTEAFF. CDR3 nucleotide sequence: TGTGCCAGTAGTAAGCGGCAATGGGATACTGAAGCTTTCTTT.